The source of this T cell receptor (beta chain) is a study of blood T cell repertoires in COVID-19 (dated by TCRdb to 2019 to 2021). For the study in its entirety: Collaborator samples came from the United States, Italy and Spain and covered acute and convalescent phases of COVID-19. The material from the prospective study consisted of cDNA or gDNA derived from T cells, B-cell-depleted T cells, or PBMCs. Deeply sampled blood TCRbeta repertoires from subjects exposed to, actively infected with, or recovered from COVID-19 were included in the dataset. The repertoires were released in a freely available public database meant as a resource for research on the immune response to SARS-CoV-2. Samples were obtained from the ongoing ImmuneRACE study (first 160 participants) and from over a thousand subjects provided by 6 global collaborators. A de-identified subject ID, COVID-19 status, age in years and sex were almost always included in the sample metadata. Where available, HLA class I and class II types were obtained from metadata supplied by the sample provider rather than from assay-based typing. Study-wide conclusions, independent of this receptor: How much clinical and demographic metadata was included differed by source and by participant, and the metadata was provided uncurated.

Samples from volunteer blood donors who had recovered from COVID-19 were contributed by a second Seattle source. Each collaborating institution followed its own protocols to collect whole blood in K2EDTA tubes. For TCRbeta analysis, collaborator samples were shipped as frozen whole blood, as isolated PBMCs, or as DNA extracted from either sample type. The immunoSEQ Assay, a bias-controlled multiplex PCR, was used to amplify TCRbeta CDR3 regions from genomic DNA. The study's own analysis went as follows. The number of nucleated cells in each sample was estimated by amplification of reference gene primers within the assay. To quantify the absolute abundance of each unique TCRbeta CDR3 rearrangement, sequence reads were collapsed and filtered. For each sample, productive Simpson clonality was calculated as the square root of Simpson's diversity index over productive rearrangements. TCRdb re-hosts the immuneACCESS table, in-frame sequences only. Its copies lack some clones; in the studies checked, an unresolved V gene accounts for under half of them, and the cause for the rest is not known. The V and J calls and clone size were taken over from that table, and D and trimming were inferred from the DNA. This sample comprises under 300,000 clones, 88% of them detected only once. The leading ten clones occupy roughly 2% of the sample.

V and J lose 5 bases and 3 bases, and a span of 10 bases separates them. From the cysteine through the phenylalanine, the CDR3 covers 13 amino acids. Of the read, only the CDR3 DNA is kept; its 39 bases are in frame from base 1. Reading the germline V gene gives CDR1 KGHSH and CDR2 LQKENI. With respect to this clone: No cognate antigen has been identified for it. No base-level quality is on record; no much larger clone is a single base apart.

Here the chain combines TRBV18 and TRBJ2-5; a weak D assignment points to TRBD1 (5 bases agree). The sample comprised peripheral blood. This sequence was found in a woman in her thirties or forties who had recovered from COVID-19. The CDR3 region: CASSSTDKETQYF. The nucleotides read TGTGCCAGCTCATCGACAGATAAAGAGACCCAGTACTTC.